This entry describes one T cell receptor beta chain. Only in-frame clones appear in the TCRdb table, and some are missing; sequencing was by immunoSEQ multiplex PCR. The sample has tens of thousands of clones, about nine tenths seen once. The entry originates in a study of blood T cell repertoires in COVID-19. This CDR3 has 14 amino acids. CDR1 and CDR2 from the germline V gene are MDHEN and SYDVKM. V shed 6 bases, J shed 4 bases, and the junction held 7 bases outside the gene matches. Sequenced input: peripheral blood. The origin of this receptor is a middle-aged man with active COVID-19. The chain carries TRBV28 and TRBJ1-1; TRBD1 matches at 8 bases. The CDR3 protein is CASRLGQGGTEAFF. DNA of the CDR3: TGTGCCAGCAGGCTTGGACAGGGTGGCACTGAAGCTTTCTTT.